Below, one TCR beta chain is given with its context. Germline assignment: CDR1 SGHTA and CDR2 FQGNSA. V gave up 5 bases and J gave up 4 bases; unmatched junction bases: 6. This CDR3 comprises 15 residues. Measured with immunoSEQ multiplex PCR; TCRdb has only the in-frame clones, and not every one. The sample contains 2 million to 3 million clones, 85% to 95% of which appear only once. These data come from a study of shared clonotypes between healthy human individuals. The sample taken for sequencing was naive CD4+ T cells sorted from blood. Subset defined: CD45RA+ positively selected. This TCR came from a man in his late teens or twenties in good health. V and J are TRBV7-2 and TRBJ2-7; 12 bases are shared with TRBD2. CDR3 loop: CASSPLAGGKYEQYF. CDR3 in DNA: TGTGCCAGCAGCCCACTAGCGGGGGGAAAGTACGAGCAGTACTTC.